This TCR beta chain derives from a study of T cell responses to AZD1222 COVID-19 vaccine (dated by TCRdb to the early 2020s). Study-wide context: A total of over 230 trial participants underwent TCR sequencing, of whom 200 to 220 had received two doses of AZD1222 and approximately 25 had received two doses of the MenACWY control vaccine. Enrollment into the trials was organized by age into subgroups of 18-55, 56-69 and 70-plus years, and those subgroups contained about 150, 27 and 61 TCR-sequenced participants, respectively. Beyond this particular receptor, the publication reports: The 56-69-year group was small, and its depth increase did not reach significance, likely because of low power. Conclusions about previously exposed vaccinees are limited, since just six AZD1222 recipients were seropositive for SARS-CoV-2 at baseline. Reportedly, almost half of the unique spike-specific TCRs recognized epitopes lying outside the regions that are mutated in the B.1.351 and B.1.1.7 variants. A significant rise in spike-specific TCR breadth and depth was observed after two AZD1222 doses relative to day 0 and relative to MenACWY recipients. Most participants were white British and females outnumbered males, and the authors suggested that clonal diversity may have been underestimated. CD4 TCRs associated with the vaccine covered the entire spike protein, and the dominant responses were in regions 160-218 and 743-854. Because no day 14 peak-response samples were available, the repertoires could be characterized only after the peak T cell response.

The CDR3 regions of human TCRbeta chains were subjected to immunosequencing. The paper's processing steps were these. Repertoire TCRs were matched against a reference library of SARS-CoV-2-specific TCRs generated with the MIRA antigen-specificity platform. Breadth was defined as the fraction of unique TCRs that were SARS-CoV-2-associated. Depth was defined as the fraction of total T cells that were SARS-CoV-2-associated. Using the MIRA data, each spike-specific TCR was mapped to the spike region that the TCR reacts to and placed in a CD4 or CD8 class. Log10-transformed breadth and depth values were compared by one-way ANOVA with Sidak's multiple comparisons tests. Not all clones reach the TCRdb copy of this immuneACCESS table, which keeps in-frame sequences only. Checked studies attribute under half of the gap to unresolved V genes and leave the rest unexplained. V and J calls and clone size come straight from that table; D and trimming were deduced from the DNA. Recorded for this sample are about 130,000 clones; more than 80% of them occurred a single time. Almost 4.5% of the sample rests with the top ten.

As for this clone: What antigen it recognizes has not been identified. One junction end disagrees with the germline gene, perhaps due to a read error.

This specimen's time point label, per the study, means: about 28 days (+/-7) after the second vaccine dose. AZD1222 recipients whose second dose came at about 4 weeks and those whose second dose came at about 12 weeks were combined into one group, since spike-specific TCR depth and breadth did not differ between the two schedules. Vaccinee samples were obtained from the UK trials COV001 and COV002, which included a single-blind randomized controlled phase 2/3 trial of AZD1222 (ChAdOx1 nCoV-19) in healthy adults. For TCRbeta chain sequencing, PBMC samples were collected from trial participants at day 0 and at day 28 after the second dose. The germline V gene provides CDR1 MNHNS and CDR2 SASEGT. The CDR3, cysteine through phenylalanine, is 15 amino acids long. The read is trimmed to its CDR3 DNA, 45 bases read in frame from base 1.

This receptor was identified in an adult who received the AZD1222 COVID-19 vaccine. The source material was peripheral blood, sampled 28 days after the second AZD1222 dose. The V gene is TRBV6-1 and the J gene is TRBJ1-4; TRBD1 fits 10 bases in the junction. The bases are TGTGCCAGCAGTAAAGCCGGACAGGGGGGGGAAAAACTGTTTTTT. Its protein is CASSKAGQGGEKLFF.